The 3 T cell receptor beta chains listed next were all sequenced from one sample in a study of blood T cell repertoires in COVID-19 (dated by TCRdb to 2018 to 2021). Library prep was done by the immunoSEQ multiplex PCR assay. The table comes from immuneACCESS by way of TCRdb, which keeps in-frame sequences with V and J called. Part of the clones is missing from these tables; in studies checked, under half for an unresolved V gene and the rest for unknown reasons. Across this sample there are roughly 200,000 clones, with approximately 81% seen only once. The ten top clones hold about 5% of the sample. Sequenced material: peripheral blood. These receptor sequences come from a woman over 75 with acute or convalescent COVID-19.

The chain carries TRBV28 and TRBJ2-2, with D possibly TRBD1 on 5 matching bases. The CDR3 totals 15 residues. Germline V gives CDR1 MDHEN, CDR2 SYDVKM. V was cut by 7 bases and J by 1 base, with 13 bases left in between. CDR3 residues: CASILGQLNTGELFF. The CDR3 DNA sequence: TGTGCCAGCATCTTGGGGCAGCTGAACACCGGGGAGCTGTTTTTT.

The rearrangement links TRBV28 to TRBJ2-3; no reliable D call. Germline assignment: CDR1 MDHEN and CDR2 SYDVKM. Trimming pared 0 bases from V and 1 base from J, leaving 8 bases between. The CDR3 is made up of 15 amino acids. The CDR3 DNA follows: TGTGCCAGCAGTTTATGGAGAGCCGGCACAGATACGCAGTATTTT. Translating gives CASSLWRAGTDTQYF.

The genes are TRBV18 and TRBJ2-2; possible D gene TRBD2, 5 bases. The CDR3 is 15 residues long. Trimming removed 3 bases at V and 2 bases at J, with 10 bases between. Germline values: CDR1 KGHSH, CDR2 LQKENI. DNA for the CDR3: TGTGCCAGCTCACCTGGTCGGGAAAACACCGGGGAGCTGTTTTTT. Amino acid sequence: CASSPGRENTGELFF. Full variable domain (outside the CDR3, taken from reference TRBV18 and TRBJ2-2): NAGVMQNPRHLVRRRGQEARLRCSPMKGHSHVYWYRQLPEEGLKFMVYLQKENIIDESGMPKERFSAEFPKEGPSILRIQQVVRGDSAAYFCASSPGRENTGELFFGEGSRLTVL.